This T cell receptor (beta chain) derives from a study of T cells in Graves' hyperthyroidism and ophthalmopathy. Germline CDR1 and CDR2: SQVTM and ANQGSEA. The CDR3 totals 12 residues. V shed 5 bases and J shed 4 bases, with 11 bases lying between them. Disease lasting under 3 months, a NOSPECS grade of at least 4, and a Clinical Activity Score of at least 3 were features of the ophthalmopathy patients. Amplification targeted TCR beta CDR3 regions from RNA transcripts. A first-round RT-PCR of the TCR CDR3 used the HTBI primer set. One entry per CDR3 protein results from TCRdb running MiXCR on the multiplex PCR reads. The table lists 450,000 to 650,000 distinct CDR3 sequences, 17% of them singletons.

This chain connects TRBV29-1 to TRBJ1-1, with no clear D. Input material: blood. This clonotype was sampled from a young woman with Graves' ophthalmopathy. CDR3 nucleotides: TGCAGCGTTTTCACCGAGTCCACTGAAGCTTTCTTT. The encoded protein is CSVFTESTEAFF. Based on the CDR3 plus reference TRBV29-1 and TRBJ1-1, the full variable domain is SAVISQKPSRDICQRGTSLTIQCQVDSQVTMMFWYRQQPGQSLTLIATANQGSEATYESGFVIDKFPISRPNLTFSTLTVSNMSPEDSSIYLCSVFTESTEAFFGQGTRLTVV.